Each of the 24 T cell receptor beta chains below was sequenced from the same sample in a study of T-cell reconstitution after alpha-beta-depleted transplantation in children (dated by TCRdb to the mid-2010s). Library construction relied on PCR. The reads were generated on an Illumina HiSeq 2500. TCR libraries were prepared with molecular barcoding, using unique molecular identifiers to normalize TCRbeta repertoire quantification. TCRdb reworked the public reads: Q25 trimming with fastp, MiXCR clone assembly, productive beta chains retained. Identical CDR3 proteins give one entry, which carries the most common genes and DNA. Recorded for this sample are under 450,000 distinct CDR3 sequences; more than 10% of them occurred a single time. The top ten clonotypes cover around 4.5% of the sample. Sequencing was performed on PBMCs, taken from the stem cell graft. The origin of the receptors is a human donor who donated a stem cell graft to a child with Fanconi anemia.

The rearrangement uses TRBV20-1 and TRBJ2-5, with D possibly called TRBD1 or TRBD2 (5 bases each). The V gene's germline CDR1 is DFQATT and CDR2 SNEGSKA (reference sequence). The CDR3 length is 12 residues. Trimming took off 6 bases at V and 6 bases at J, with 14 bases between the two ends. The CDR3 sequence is CSAMIGEQTQYF. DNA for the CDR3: TGCAGTGCGATGATAGGGGAGCAGACCCAGTACTTC.

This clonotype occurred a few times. The CDR3 here is CASSPSHRGGYPYGYTF. The CDR3 region has the DNA TGCGCCAGCAGCCCCTCTCATCGGGGGGGATACCCCTATGGCTACACCTTC. V usage is TRBV4-3 and J usage is TRBJ1-2, with D possibly TRBD1 on 5 matching bases. Between the trimmed V and J ends, which lost 4 bases and 4 bases, there was a span of 22 bases. Germline values: CDR1 LGHNA, CDR2 YSLEER. The CDR3 spans 17 residues.

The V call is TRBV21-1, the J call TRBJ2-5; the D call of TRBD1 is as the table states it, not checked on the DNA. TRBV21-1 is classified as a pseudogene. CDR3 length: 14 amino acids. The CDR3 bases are TGTGCCAGCAACCTGGGGACAGGGAAAGAGACCCAGTACTTC. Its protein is CASNLGTGKETQYF.

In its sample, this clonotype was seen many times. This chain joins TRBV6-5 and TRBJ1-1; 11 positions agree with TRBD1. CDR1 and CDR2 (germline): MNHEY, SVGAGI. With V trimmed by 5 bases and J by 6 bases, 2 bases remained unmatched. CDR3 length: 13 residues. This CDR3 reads CASSRGQGAEAFF. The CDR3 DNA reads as TGTGCCAGCAGTAGGGGACAGGGGGCTGAAGCTTTCTTT.

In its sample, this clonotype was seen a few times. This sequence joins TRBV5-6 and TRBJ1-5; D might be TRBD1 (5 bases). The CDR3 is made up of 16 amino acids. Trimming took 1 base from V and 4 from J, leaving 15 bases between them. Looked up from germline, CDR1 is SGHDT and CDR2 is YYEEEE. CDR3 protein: CASSLYGQGRNQPQHF. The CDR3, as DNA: TGTGCCAGCAGCTTGTACGGGCAGGGCAGAAATCAGCCCCAGCATTTT.

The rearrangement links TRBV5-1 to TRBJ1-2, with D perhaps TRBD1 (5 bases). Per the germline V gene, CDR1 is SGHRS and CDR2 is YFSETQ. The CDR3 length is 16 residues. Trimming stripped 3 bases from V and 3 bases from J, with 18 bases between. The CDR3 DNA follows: TGCGCCAGCAGCTCGACTGACAGAGAACCTTACTATGGCTACACCTTC. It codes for CASSSTDREPYYGYTF.

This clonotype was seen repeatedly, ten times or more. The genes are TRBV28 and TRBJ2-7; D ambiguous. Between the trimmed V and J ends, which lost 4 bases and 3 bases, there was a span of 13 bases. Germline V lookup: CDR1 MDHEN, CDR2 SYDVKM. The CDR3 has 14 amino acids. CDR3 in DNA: TGTGCCAGCAGTTCTACCAAAGAACTCTACGAGCAGTACGTC. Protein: CASSSTKELYEQYV.

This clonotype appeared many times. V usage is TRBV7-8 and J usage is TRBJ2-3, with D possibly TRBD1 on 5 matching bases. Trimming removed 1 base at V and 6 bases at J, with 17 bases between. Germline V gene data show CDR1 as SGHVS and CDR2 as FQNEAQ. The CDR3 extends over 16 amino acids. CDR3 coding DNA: TGTGCCAGCAGCTTAGTGCGACAGCTCCTTAGGGATACGCAGTATTTT. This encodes CASSLVRQLLRDTQYF.

Written as DNA, the CDR3 is TGCGCCAGCAGCCTAAGGACAGGGATCTTCCACGAGCAGTACTTC. It codes for CASSLRTGIFHEQYF. The genes are TRBV4-3 and TRBJ2-7, with TRBD1 identical over 8 bases. The germline gives CDR1 LGHNA, CDR2 YSLEER. V lost 4 bases to trimming and J lost 5 bases; unmatched junction nucleotides: 10. CDR3 size: 15 residues.

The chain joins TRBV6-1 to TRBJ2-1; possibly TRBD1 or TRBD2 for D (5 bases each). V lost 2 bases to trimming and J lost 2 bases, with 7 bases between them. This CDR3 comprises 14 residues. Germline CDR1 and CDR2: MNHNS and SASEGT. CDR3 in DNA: TGTGCCAGCAGTGAATTGGGGGCCTACAATGAGCAGTTCTTC. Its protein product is CASSELGAYNEQFF.

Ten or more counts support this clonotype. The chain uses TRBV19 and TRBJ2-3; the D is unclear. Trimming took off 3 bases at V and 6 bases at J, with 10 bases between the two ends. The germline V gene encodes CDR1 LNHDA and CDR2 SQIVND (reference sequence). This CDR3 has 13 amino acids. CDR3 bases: TGTGCCAGTAGTATCCGCGAGCAGGATACGCAGTATTTT. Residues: CASSIREQDTQYF.

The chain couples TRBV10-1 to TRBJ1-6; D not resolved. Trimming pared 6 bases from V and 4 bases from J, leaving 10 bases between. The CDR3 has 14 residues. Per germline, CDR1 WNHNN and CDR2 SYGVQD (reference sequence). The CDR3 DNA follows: TGCGCCAGCAGCGAAATCCCTTATAATTCACCCCTCCACTTT. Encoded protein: CASSEIPYNSPLHF.

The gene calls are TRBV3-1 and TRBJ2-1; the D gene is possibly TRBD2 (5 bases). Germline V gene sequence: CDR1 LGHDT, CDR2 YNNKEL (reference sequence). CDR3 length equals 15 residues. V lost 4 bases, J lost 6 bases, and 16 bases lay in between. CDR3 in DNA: TGTGCCAGCAGCCTTCGGGGATCAGCCCGCAATGAGCAGTTCTTC. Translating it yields CASSLRGSARNEQFF.

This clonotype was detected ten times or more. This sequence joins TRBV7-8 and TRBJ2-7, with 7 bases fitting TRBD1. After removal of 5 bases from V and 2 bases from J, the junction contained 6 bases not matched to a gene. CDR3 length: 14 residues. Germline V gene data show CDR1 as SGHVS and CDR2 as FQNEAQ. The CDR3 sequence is CASSDRDRAYEQYV. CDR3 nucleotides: TGTGCCAGCAGCGATAGAGACAGGGCCTACGAGCAGTACGTC.

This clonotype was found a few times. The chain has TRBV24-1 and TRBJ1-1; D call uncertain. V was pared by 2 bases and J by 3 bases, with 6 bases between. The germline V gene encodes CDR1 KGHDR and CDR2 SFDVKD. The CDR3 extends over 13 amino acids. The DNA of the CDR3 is TGTGCCACCAGTGATTCGGCGGACACTGAAGCTTTCTTT. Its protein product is CATSDSADTEAFF.

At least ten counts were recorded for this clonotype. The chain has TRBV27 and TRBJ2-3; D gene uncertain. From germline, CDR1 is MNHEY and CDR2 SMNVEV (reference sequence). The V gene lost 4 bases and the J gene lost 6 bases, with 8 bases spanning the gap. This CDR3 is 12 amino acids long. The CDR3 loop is CASSSLGDTQYF. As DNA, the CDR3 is TGTGCCAGCAGTTCTCTGGGGGATACGCAGTATTTT.

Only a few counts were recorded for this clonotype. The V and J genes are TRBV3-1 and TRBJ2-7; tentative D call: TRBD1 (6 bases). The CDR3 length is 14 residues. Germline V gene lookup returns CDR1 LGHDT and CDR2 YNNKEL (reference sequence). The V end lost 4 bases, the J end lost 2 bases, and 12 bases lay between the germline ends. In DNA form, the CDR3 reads TGTGCCAGCAGCCCGTGGACAGATCCCTACGAGCAGTACTTC. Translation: CASSPWTDPYEQYF.

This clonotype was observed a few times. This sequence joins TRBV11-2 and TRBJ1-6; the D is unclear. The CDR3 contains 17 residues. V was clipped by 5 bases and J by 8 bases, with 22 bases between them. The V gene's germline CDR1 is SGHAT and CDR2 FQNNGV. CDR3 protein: CASSGPRVEGGHSPLHF. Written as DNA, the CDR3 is TGTGCCAGCAGCGGCCCAAGGGTGGAGGGTGGACATTCACCCCTCCACTTT.

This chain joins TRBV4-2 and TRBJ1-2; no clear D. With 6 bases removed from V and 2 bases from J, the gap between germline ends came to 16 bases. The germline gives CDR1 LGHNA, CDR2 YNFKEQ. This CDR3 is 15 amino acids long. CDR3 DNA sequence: TGTGCCAGCAGACGCGACCAGACTTCAAACTATGGCTACACCTTC. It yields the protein CASRRDQTSNYGYTF.

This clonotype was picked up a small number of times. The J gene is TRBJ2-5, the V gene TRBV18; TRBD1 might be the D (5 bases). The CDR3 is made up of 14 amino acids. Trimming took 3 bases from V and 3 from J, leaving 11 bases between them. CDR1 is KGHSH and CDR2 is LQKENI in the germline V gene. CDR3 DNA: TGTGCCAGCTCACCGGTCGGCAGGGAAGAGACCCAGTACTTC. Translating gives CASSPVGREETQYF.

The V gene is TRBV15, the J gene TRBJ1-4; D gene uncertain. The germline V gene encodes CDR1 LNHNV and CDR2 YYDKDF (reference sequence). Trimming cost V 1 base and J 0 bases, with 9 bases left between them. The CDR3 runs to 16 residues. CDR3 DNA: TGTGCCACCAGCAGAGTTCTTACAACAACTAATGAAAAACTGTTTTTT. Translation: CATSRVLTTTNEKLFF.

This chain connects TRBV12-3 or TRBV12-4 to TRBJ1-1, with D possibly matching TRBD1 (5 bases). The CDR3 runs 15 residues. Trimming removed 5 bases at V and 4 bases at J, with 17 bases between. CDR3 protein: CASSRGRAQLTEAFF. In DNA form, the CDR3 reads TGTGCCAGCAGTCGTGGCAGGGCCCAACTCACTGAAGCTTTCTTT.

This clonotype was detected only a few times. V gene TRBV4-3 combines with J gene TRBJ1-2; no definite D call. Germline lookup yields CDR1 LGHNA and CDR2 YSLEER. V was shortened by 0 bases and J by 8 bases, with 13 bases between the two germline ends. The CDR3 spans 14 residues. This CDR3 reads CASSQDSGLGGYTF. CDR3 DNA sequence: TGCGCCAGCAGCCAAGATTCGGGTTTAGGAGGCTACACCTTC.

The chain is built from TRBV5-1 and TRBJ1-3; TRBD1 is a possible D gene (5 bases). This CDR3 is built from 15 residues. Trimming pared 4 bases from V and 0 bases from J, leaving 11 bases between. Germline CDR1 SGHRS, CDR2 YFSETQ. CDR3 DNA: TGCGCCAGCAGCCCGGGACCGAGCTCTGGAAACACCATATATTTT. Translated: CASSPGPSSGNTIYF.